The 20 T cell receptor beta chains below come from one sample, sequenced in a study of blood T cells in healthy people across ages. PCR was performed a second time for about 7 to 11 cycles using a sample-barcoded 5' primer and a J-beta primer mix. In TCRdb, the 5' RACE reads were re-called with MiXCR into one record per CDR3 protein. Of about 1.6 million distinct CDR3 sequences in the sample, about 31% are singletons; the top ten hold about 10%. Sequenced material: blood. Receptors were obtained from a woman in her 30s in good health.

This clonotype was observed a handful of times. The CDR3 here is CATSSNRVGQYF. For the CDR3, the DNA is TGTGCCACCAGCAGCAACAGGGTAGGGCAGTACTTC. The chain combines TRBV15 with TRBJ2-7, with D perhaps matching TRBD1 (6 bases). The germline gives CDR1 LNHNV, CDR2 YYDKDF (reference sequence). The CDR3 totals 12 residues. Trimming removed 3 bases at V and 9 bases at J, with 12 bases between.

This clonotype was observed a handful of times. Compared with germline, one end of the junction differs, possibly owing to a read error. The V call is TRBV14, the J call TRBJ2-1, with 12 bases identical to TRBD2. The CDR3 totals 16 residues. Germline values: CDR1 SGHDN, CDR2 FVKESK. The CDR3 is CASSRLAGEAYSEQFF. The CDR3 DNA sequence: TGTGCCAGCAGCCGACTAGCGGGAGAGGCCTACAGTGAGCAGTTCTTC.

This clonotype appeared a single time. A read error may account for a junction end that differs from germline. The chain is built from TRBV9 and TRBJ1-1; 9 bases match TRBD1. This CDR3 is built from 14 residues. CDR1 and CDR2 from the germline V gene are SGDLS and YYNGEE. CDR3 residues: CAGSASDRGHEAFF. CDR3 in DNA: TGTGCCGGCAGCGCCTCGGACAGGGGTCATGAAGCTTTCTTT.

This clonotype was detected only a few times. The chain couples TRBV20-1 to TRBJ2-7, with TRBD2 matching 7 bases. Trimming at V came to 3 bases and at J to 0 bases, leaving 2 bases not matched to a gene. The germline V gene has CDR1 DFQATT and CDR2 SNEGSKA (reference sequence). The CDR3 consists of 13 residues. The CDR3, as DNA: TGCAGTGCTAGCTGGGGGGGCTCCTACGAGCAGTACTTC. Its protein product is CSASWGGSYEQYF.

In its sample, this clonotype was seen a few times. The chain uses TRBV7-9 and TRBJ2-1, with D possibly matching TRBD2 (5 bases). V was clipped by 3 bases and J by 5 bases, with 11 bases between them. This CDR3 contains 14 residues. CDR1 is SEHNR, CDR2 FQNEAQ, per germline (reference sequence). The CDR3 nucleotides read TGTGCCAGCAGCTTGACGGGATATAACAATGAGCAGTTCTTC. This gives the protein CASSLTGYNNEQFF. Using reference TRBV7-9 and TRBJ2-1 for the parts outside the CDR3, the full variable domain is DTGVSQNPRHKITKRGQNVTFRCDPISEHNRLYWYRQTLGQGPEFLTYFQNEAQLEKSRLLSDRFSAERPKGSFSTLEIQRTEQGDSAMYLCASSLTGYNNEQFFGPGTRLTVL.

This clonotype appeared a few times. Here the CDR3 DNA reads TGTGCCAGCAGTTTAGGTCTTCGCGGATACCGCACAGATACGCAGTATTTT. This sequence encodes CASSLGLRGYRTDTQYF. The chain joins TRBV28 to TRBJ2-3, with no clear D. CDR3 size: 17 residues. From germline, CDR1 is MDHEN and CDR2 SYDVKM. V was cut by 2 bases and J by 1 base, with 16 bases left in between.

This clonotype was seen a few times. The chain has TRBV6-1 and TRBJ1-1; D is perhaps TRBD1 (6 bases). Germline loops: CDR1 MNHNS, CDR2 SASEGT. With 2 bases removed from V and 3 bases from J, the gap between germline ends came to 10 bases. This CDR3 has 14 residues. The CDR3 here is CASSEQGLDTEAFF. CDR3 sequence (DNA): TGTGCCAGCAGTGAACAGGGGCTTGACACTGAAGCTTTCTTT.

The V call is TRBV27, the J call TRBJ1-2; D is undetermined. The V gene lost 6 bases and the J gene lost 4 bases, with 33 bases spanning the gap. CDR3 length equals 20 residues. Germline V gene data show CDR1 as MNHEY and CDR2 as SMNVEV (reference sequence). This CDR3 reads CASSIHPPAARRSRLYGYTF. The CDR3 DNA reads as TGTGCCAGCAGCATCCACCCTCCGGCGGCGCGACGGAGCAGGCTCTATGGCTACACCTTC.

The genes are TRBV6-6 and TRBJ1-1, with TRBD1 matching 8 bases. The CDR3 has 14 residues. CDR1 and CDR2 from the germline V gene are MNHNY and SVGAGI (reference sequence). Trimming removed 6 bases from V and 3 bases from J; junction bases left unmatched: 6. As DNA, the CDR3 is TGTGCCAGCAGGACGACAGGGGACGACACTGAAGCTTTCTTT. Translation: CASRTTGDDTEAFF.

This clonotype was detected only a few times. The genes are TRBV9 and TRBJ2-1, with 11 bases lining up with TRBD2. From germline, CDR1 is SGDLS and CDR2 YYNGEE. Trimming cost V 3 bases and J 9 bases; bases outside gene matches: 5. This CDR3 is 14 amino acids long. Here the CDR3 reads CASSAPLAGAEQFF. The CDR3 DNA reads TGTGCCAGCAGCGCACCACTAGCGGGAGCTGAGCAGTTCTTC.

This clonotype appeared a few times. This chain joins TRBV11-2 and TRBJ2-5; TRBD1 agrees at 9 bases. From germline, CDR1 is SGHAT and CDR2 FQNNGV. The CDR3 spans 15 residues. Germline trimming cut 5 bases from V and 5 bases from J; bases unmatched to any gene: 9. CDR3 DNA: TGTGCCAGCAGCAATAGGGACAGGGAGAAGGAGACCCAGTACTTC. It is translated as CASSNRDREKETQYF. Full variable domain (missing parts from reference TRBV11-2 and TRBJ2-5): EAGVAQSPRYKIIEKRQSVAFWCNPISGHATLYWYQQILGQGPKLLIQFQNNGVVDDSQLPKDRFSAERLKGVDSTLKIQPAKLEDSAVYLCASSNRDREKETQYFGPGTRLLVL.

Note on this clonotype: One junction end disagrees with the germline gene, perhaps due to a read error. This chain's CDR3 is CASREVLQEYF. In nucleotides, the CDR3 is TGTGCCAGCAGAGAAGTCCTTCAGGAGTACTTC. This chain links TRBV2 with TRBJ2-7; D is uncertain. Germline V gives CDR1 SNHLY, CDR2 FYNNEI. This CDR3 comprises 11 residues.

CDR3 amino acids: CASSSREGREQYF. The CDR3 bases are TGTGCCAGCAGTTCCCGTGAGGGCAGGGAGCAGTACTTC. The chain uses TRBV27 and TRBJ2-7; the D gene is possibly TRBD2 (5 bases). The CDR3 loop spans 13 amino acids. V lost 4 bases and J 7 bases, leaving 14 bases between the germline ends. Germline CDR1 MNHEY, CDR2 SMNVEV (reference sequence).

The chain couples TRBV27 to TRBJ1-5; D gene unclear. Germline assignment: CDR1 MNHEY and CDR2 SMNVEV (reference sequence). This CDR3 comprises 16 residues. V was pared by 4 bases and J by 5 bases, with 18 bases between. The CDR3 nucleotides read TGTGCCAGCAGTTCGCAGCTGACGGGTGCGGATCAGCCCCAGCATTTT. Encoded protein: CASSSQLTGADQPQHF.

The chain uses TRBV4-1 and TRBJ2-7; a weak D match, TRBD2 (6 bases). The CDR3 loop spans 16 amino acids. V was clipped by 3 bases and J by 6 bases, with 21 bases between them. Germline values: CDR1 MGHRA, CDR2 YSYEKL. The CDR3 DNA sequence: TGCGCCAGCAGCCAGGATCTTGATAAGGGGAGGAGCGAGCAGTACTTC. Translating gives CASSQDLDKGRSEQYF.

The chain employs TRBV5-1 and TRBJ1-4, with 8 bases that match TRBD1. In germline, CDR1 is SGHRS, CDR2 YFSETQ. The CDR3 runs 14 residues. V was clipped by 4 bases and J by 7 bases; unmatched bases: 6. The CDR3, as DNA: TGCGCCAGCAGCCGAGGACAGGGACTTGAAAAACTGTTTTTT. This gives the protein CASSRGQGLEKLFF.

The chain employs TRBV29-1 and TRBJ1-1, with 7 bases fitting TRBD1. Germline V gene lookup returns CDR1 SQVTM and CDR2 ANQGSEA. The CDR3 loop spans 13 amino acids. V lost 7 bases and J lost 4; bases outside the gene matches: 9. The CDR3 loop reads CSAHGTAGTEAFF. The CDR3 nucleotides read TGCAGCGCCCACGGGACAGCGGGCACTGAAGCTTTCTTT.

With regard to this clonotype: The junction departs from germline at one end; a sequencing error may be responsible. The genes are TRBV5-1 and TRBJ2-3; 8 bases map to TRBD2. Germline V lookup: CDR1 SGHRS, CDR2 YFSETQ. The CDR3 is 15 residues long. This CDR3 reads CASSFDAGGGDTQYF. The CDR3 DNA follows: TGTGCCAGCAGCTTTGATGCGGGGGGAGGGGATACGCAGTATTTT.

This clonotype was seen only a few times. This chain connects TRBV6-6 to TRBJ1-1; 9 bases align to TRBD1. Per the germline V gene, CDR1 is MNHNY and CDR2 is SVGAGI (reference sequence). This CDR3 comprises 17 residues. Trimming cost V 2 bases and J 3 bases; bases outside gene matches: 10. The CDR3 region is CASSYQRGQGGDTEAFF. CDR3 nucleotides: TGTGCCAGCAGTTACCAAAGGGGACAGGGCGGGGACACTGAAGCTTTCTTT.

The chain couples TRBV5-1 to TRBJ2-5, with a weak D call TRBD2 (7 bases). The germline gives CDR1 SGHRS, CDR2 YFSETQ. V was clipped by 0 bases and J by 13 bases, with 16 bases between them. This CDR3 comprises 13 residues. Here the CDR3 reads CASSLEGGRFGYF. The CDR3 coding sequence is TGCGCCAGCAGCTTGGAGGGGGGGCGATTCGGGTACTTC.